This TCR beta chain was documented in a study of T cells after yellow fever vaccination. Findings and caveats of the study: When the response was secondary, it was weaker but reached its peak faster, day 5 versus 15. The presence of abundant clonotypes contaminating from the bulk population was possible in FACS-sorted repertoires.

Trimming pared 3 bases from V and 8 bases from J, leaving 11 bases between. This CDR3 spans 12 amino acids. Germline loops: CDR1 SGDLS, CDR2 YYNGEE. In this sample, this clonotype turned up a few times. Antigen specificity is unknown. For TCR, cDNA came from 5'RACE template switching, which added a universal primer site and UMIs. A single record per CDR3 protein comes from TCRdb applying MiXCR to the 5' RACE reads. Among about 160,000 distinct CDR3 sequences listed, approximately 9.7% were seen once. V gene TRBV9 combines with J gene TRBJ1-1, with D perhaps matching TRBD1 (6 bases). The clonotype was recovered from a man aged 18 to 35 who received the YFV17D yellow fever vaccine. Sample: CD8+ T cells sorted from PBMCs, taken 45 days after the yellow fever booster vaccination. The CDR3 protein is CASSDSDREAFF. In nucleotides, the CDR3 is TGTGCCAGCAGCGACTCGGACAGAGAAGCTTTCTTT.